Below, 28 T cell receptor beta chains from the same sample are listed, as sequenced in a study of T cells after somatic rescue of genetic block. The assay was immunoSEQ multiplex PCR, and TCRdb's table has in-frame clones only and misses some. The repertoire includes 60,000 to 75,000 clones, around 90% of them detected once, and about 2.9% sits in the top ten. Specimen: peripheral blood mononuclear cells (PBMCs). All receptors come from a man aged 35-49 years.

This clone was recorded once. The rearrangement uses TRBV2 and TRBJ1-6, with D unclear. Germline CDR1 is SNHLY and CDR2 is FYNNEI. The CDR3 sequence is 15 residues long. V was trimmed by 3 bases and J by 7 bases, leaving 13 bases between them. CDR3 sequence reads: CASSDDGVMNSPLHF. CDR3 in DNA: TGTGCCAGCAGTGACGACGGGGTCATGAATTCACCCCTCCACTTT.

The rearrangement links TRBV7-9 to TRBJ1-3, with D uncertain. This CDR3 has 14 amino acids. From germline, CDR1 is SEHNR and CDR2 FQNEAQ (reference sequence). Trimming left V 0 bases short and J 0 bases short, with 3 bases between. CDR3 sequence (DNA): TGTGCCAGCAGCTTAGCGGGCTCTGGAAACACCATATATTTT. This gives the protein CASSLAGSGNTIYF. Variable domain in full (rest from reference TRBV7-9 and TRBJ1-3): DTGVSQNPRHKITKRGQNVTFRCDPISEHNRLYWYRQTLGQGPEFLTYFQNEAQLEKSRLLSDRFSAERPKGSFSTLEIQRTEQGDSAMYLCASSLAGSGNTIYFGEGSWLTVV.

J is TRBJ1-1 and V is TRBV13; perhaps TRBD1 as D (5 bases). From germline, CDR1 is PRHDT and CDR2 FYEKMQ (reference sequence). V shed 5 bases and J shed 3 bases, with 13 bases lying between them. The CDR3 contains 14 residues. The CDR3 spells CASSVNRTHTEAFF. The CDR3 nucleotides read TGTGCCAGCAGCGTTAACAGGACGCACACTGAAGCTTTCTTT. Full variable domain (outside the CDR3, taken from reference TRBV13 and TRBJ1-1): AAGVIQSPRHLIKEKRETATLKCYPIPRHDTVYWYQQGPGQDPQFLISFYEKMQSDKGSIPDRFSAQQFSDYHSELNMSSLELGDSALYFCASSVNRTHTEAFFGQGTRLTVV.

This chain links TRBV30 with TRBJ2-3; 12 bases are a match to TRBD1. V was pared by 2 bases and J by 5 bases, with 5 bases of the junction left unmatched. This CDR3 contains 15 residues. Per the germline V gene, CDR1 is GTSNPN and CDR2 is SVGIG (reference sequence). The CDR3 here is CAWSPGQGAKDTQYF. The CDR3, as DNA: TGTGCCTGGAGTCCGGGACAGGGGGCAAAAGATACGCAGTATTTT.

This clone has a single count. The chain uses TRBV10-2 and TRBJ1-4; D remains ambiguous. The CDR3 has 14 residues. CDR1 is WSHSY and CDR2 is SAAADI in the germline V gene. V lost 4 bases, J lost 4 bases, and 10 bases lay in between. The DNA for the CDR3 is TGCGCCAGCAGTGTACAACGACTTAATGAAAAACTGTTTTTT. It translates to CASSVQRLNEKLFF.

This chain links TRBV19 with TRBJ2-7; 8 bases align to TRBD2. Germline V gives CDR1 LNHDA, CDR2 SQIVND (reference sequence). This CDR3 region has 19 residues. V shed 3 bases, J shed 3 bases, and the junction held 19 bases outside the gene matches. The CDR3 coding sequence is TGTGCCAGTAGTATTGGTATCACTAGCGGACACCCGGGGGGCTACGAGCAGTACTTC. Translation gives CASSIGITSGHPGGYEQYF.

The J gene is TRBJ2-7, the V gene TRBV6-5; TRBD1 might be the D (6 bases). The CDR3 is 16 amino acids. Germline V CDR1 and CDR2: MNHEY, SVGAGI. Trimming left V 0 bases short and J 7 bases short, with 19 bases between. The CDR3 bases are TGTGCCAGCAGTTACTCTTGCCGGGACAAAGACTGTGAGCAGTACTTC. Its translation is CASSYSCRDKDCEQYF.

The chain links TRBV5-1 to TRBJ1-2, with 7 bases matching TRBD1. CDR3 size: 14 residues. V trimming: 0 bases; J trimming: 5 bases; junction bases outside the gene matches: 4. Germline-derived CDR1 and CDR2 are SGHRS and YFSETQ. The CDR3 DNA follows: TGCGCCAGCAGCTTGGAGGCCAGGGGGTATGGCTACACCTTC. Translating gives CASSLEARGYGYTF. Drawing the rest from reference TRBV5-1 and TRBJ1-2, the complete variable domain is KAGVTQTPRYLIKTRGQQVTLSCSPISGHRSVSWYQQTPGQGLQFLFEYFSETQRNKGNFPGRFSGRQFSNSRSEMNVSTLELGDSALYLCASSLEARGYGYTFGSGTRLTVV.

The rearrangement uses TRBV30 and TRBJ1-4; 8 positions match TRBD1. CDR3 length: 12 residues. J lost 4 bases, V lost 8 bases, and 3 bases had no gene match. Per the germline V gene, CDR1 is GTSNPN and CDR2 is SVGIG (reference sequence). The CDR3 loop reads CAGTGYNEKLFF. CDR3 bases: TGTGCCGGGACAGGTTATAATGAAAAACTGTTTTTT.

The chain uses TRBV9 and TRBJ2-3, with TRBD1 identical over 8 bases. CDR3 length: 15 amino acids. After removal of 0 bases from V and 1 base from J, the junction contained 1 base not matched to a gene. CDR1 is SGDLS, CDR2 YYNGEE, per germline. CDR3 protein: CASSVGTGRTDTQYF. The CDR3 region has the DNA TGTGCCAGCAGCGTAGGGACAGGGCGCACAGATACGCAGTATTTT.

The table lists this clone with a few counts. The chain employs TRBV5-5 and TRBJ2-2; the D gene is possibly TRBD2 (7 bases). Between the trimmed V and J ends, which lost 4 bases and 2 bases, there was a span of 18 bases. The CDR3 is 17 residues long. The V gene's germline CDR1 is SGHKS and CDR2 YYEKEE (reference sequence). DNA for the CDR3: TGTGCCAGCAGCGCCAAGATCCCGGGGGGCAACACCGGGGAGCTGTTTTTT. It codes for CASSAKIPGGNTGELFF.

The CDR3 nucleotides are TGCAGCGTCGGTGACAGGAGCGATGAAAAACTGTTTTTT. Translation gives CSVGDRSDEKLFF. V gene TRBV29-1 combines with J gene TRBJ1-4, with D maybe TRBD1 (6 bases). Germline values: CDR1 SQVTM, CDR2 ANQGSEA. V was shortened by 6 bases and J by 6 bases, with 14 bases between the two germline ends. CDR3 length: 13 residues.

The gene calls are TRBV7-7 and TRBJ2-5; TRBD2 agrees at 7 bases. CDR1 is SSHAT, CDR2 FNYEAQ, per germline (reference sequence). The CDR3 covers 19 residues. J lost 4 bases, V lost 5 bases, and 22 bases had no gene match. The CDR3 DNA reads TGTGCCAGCAGCCCCTATCGCGGGAGCGTCTTCGGAAAAAGAGAGACCCAGTACTTC. This translates into CASSPYRGSVFGKRETQYF.

V is TRBV11-2 and J is TRBJ2-3; 12 nucleotides match TRBD2. With 1 base clipped from V and 4 bases from J, the junction kept 3 bases outside the gene matches. Germline-derived CDR1 and CDR2 are SGHAT and FQNNGV. The CDR3 runs 16 residues. The CDR3 here is CASSLALAGGSDTQYF. CDR3 in DNA: TGTGCCAGCAGCTTAGCACTAGCGGGAGGTTCAGATACGCAGTATTTT.

CDR3 region: CASSVVRTGEEKPQHF. The CDR3 region has the DNA TGTGCCAGCAGCGTAGTAAGGACAGGGGAAGAAAAGCCCCAGCATTTT. The chain carries TRBV9 and TRBJ1-5; 9 bases fit TRBD1. Germline V gene data show CDR1 as SGDLS and CDR2 as YYNGEE. CDR3 length equals 16 residues. V shed 0 bases and J 8 bases; nucleotides not matched to a gene: 9.

The chain links TRBV4-3 to TRBJ2-7; D assignment may be TRBD1 or TRBD2 (5 bases each). This CDR3 comprises 16 residues. CDR1 and CDR2 (germline): LGHNA, YSLEER. V dropped 3 bases and J dropped 2 bases, with 17 bases sitting between them. CDR3 nucleotides: TGCGCCAGCAGCCAGGCGTCCGGGACCGGCACCTACGAGCAGTACTTC. This encodes CASSQASGTGTYEQYF.

The count of this clone is one. The chain is built from TRBV28 and TRBJ2-7, with 7 bases identical to TRBD1. This CDR3 contains 16 residues. CDR1 is MDHEN, CDR2 SYDVKM, per germline. Trimming removed 0 bases from V and 6 bases from J; junction bases left unmatched: 11. CDR3 DNA sequence: TGTGCCAGCAGTTTATGGTCACAGGGGCGACGAGGCGAGCAGTACTTC. Translation: CASSLWSQGRRGEQYF.

The sample holds one count of this clone. The chain combines TRBV6-1 with TRBJ2-7; 8 bases agree with TRBD1. Unmatched junction bases numbered 10, after V lost 5 bases and J lost 7 bases. Germline CDR1 MNHNS, CDR2 SASEGT. The CDR3 is 14 amino acids. CDR3: CASSSRGRLGEQYF. The CDR3 DNA sequence: TGTGCCAGCAGTTCCAGGGGGCGCTTGGGGGAGCAGTACTTC.

This chain uses TRBV7-8 with TRBJ1-3; D is unresolved. Looked up from germline, CDR1 is SGHVS and CDR2 is FQNEAQ. This CDR3 spans 16 amino acids. Between the trimmed V and J ends, which lost 0 bases and 0 bases, there was a span of 9 bases. CDR3 residues: CASSLAGGRSGNTIYF. CDR3 in DNA: TGTGCCAGCAGCTTAGCGGGAGGCCGCTCTGGAAACACCATATATTTT. The full variable domain, its missing parts supplied by reference TRBV7-8 and TRBJ1-3, is GAGVSQSPRYKVAKRGQDVALRCDPISGHVSLFWYQQALGQGPEFLTYFQNEAQLDKSGLPSDRFFAERPEGSVSTLKIQRTQQEDSAVYLCASSLAGGRSGNTIYFGEGSWLTVV.

The V and J genes are TRBV5-4 and TRBJ1-4; 7 nucleotides line up with TRBD1. V gave up 3 bases and J gave up 0 bases; unmatched junction bases: 2. The CDR3 is made up of 15 amino acids. CDR1 is SGHNT, CDR2 YYREEE, per germline (reference sequence). This CDR3 reads CASSSQGTTNEKLFF. The CDR3 DNA sequence: TGTGCCAGCAGCTCACAGGGGACAACTAATGAAAAACTGTTTTTT.

The chain couples TRBV29-1 to TRBJ1-5, with D maybe TRBD1 (5 bases). CDR1 and CDR2 (germline): SQVTM, ANQGSEA. V dropped 6 bases and J dropped 4 bases, with 13 bases sitting between them. The CDR3 covers 13 residues. For the CDR3, the DNA is TGCAGCGTATCCGGGGCTTCTAATCAGCCCCAGCATTTT. Translation: CSVSGASNQPQHF.

This clone was observed a single time. The CDR3 is CAWSPRGRGRVETQYF. DNA for the CDR3: TGTGCCTGGAGCCCAAGAGGTCGGGGAAGGGTGGAGACCCAGTACTTC. The rearrangement uses TRBV30 and TRBJ2-5, with D perhaps matching TRBD2 (5 bases). Germline CDR1 reads GTSNPN; CDR2 reads SVGIG (reference sequence). V was cut by 3 bases and J by 5 bases, with 22 bases left in between. The CDR3 covers 16 residues.

The V call is TRBV27, the J call TRBJ2-7; TRBD2 agrees at 8 bases. CDR3 size: 18 residues. Germline CDR1 is MNHEY and CDR2 is SMNVEV (reference sequence). V lost 3 bases and J lost 4; bases outside the gene matches: 17. Here the CDR3 DNA reads TGTGCCAGCAGTTTGACGCGCGCGGGGCTAGCGGGCTTATACGAGCAGTACTTC. It encodes CASSLTRAGLAGLYEQYF.

This clone has a single count. The V gene is TRBV27, the J gene TRBJ1-1; D uncertain. The CDR3 is 16 amino acids. V lost 3 bases and J 0 bases, leaving 14 bases between the germline ends. Germline V gives CDR1 MNHEY, CDR2 SMNVEV (reference sequence). This chain's CDR3 is CASSFRPPYMNTEAFF. The DNA for the CDR3 is TGTGCCAGCAGTTTTCGGCCCCCTTATATGAACACTGAAGCTTTCTTT.

This rearrangement joins TRBV7-2 to TRBJ2-1, with a weak D call TRBD2 (6 bases). The ends were cut back, 4 bases at V and 9 bases at J, with 13 bases in the middle. CDR3 size: 13 residues. Germline assignment: CDR1 SGHTA and CDR2 FQGNSA. As DNA, the CDR3 is TGTGCCAGCAGCTCCACTTGGGAGGCTGAGCAGTTCTTC. Its translation is CASSSTWEAEQFF.

Note on this clone: Given the absence of the conserved phenylalanine or tryptophan at the CDR3 end, a read error is likely. No DNA is shown, since the ends of the CDR3 on it are uncertain; the CDR3 is the one TCRdb lists. The chain carries TRBV27 and TRBJ2-7; the table's D call, TRBD2, has no DNA check behind it. With termini counted, the CDR3 has 12 amino acids. The germline V gene has CDR1 MNHEY and CDR2 SMNVEV (reference sequence). CDR3 sequence reads: CASSSRALTAPI.

J is TRBJ2-7 and V is TRBV2; 12 bases are a match to TRBD2. Trimming cost V 6 bases and J 2 bases; bases outside gene matches: 5. In germline, CDR1 is SNHLY, CDR2 FYNNEI. The CDR3 spans 15 residues. The CDR3 DNA reads TGTGCCAGCAGAAGACTAGCGGGAGTGCCCTACGAGCAGTACTTC. Translated: CASRRLAGVPYEQYF.

This clone has just a few counts. The chain couples TRBV7-3 to TRBJ2-7; 9 bases are shared with TRBD2. Germline V gene sequence: CDR1 SGHTA, CDR2 FQGTGA. The CDR3 is 15 residues long. With 5 bases clipped from V and 3 bases from J, the junction kept 8 bases outside the gene matches. DNA for the CDR3: TGTGCCAGCAGCCTCGCCAGCGGGGGGCTCTACGAGCAGTACTTC. Its protein product is CASSLASGGLYEQYF.